Below are 30 T cell receptor beta chains sequenced from a single sample in a study of graft-versus-host responses after intestinal transplantation. Data came from immunoSEQ multiplex PCR; TCRdb stores just in-frame clones and leaves some out. The sample has 90,000 to 130,000 clones, around 92% seen once. No antigen has been assigned to these receptors. Sample: unstimulated CD8+ T cells sorted from spleen or lymph node cells, taken before transplant. Every receptor here comes from a human donor who was the organ donor for an intestinal transplant.

The gene calls are TRBV7-6 and TRBJ2-2; no clear D gene. CDR3 length equals 16 residues. Per germline, CDR1 SGHVS and CDR2 FNYEAQ. The V end lost 1 base, the J end lost 1 base, and 10 bases lay between the germline ends. CDR3 DNA: TGTGCCAGCAGCTTAGGTCTCGCTGGGAACACCGGGGAGCTGTTTTTT. Translation gives CASSLGLAGNTGELFF.

The rearrangement links TRBV30 to TRBJ1-1; 11 bases are a match to TRBD1. The CDR3 sequence is 17 residues long. Germline V gives CDR1 GTSNPN, CDR2 SVGIG (reference sequence). Losses at the gene ends were 2 bases for V and 5 bases for J; bases not matched to a gene: 13. The CDR3 spells CAWSPPLRDRGETEAFF. DNA of the CDR3: TGTGCCTGGAGTCCTCCCCTAAGGGACAGGGGGGAAACTGAAGCTTTCTTT.

This chain uses TRBV5-6 with TRBJ2-1, with 11 bases matching TRBD1. The V and J ends lost 7 bases and 7 bases, in that order; junction bases with no gene match: 1. From germline, CDR1 is SGHDT and CDR2 YYEEEE. The CDR3 spans 12 residues. In DNA, the CDR3 is TGTGCCAGCGGGACAGGGGGTAATGAGCAGTTCTTC. Encoded protein: CASGTGGNEQFF.

This clone was seen a single time. The V and J genes are TRBV27 and TRBJ1-2; no clear D. With 3 bases removed from V and 4 bases from J, the gap between germline ends came to 18 bases. The germline CDR1 and CDR2 sequences are MNHEY and SMNVEV (reference sequence). The CDR3 has 16 amino acids. CDR3 coding DNA: TGTGCCAGCAGTTTTTCCGGCCAGGCCCCTTTCTATGGCTACACCTTC. This sequence encodes CASSFSGQAPFYGYTF.

The gene calls are TRBV19 and TRBJ2-1; 8 nucleotides align to TRBD2. Germline CDR1 is LNHDA and CDR2 is SQIVND (reference sequence). The CDR3 runs 15 residues. V lost 5 bases to trimming and J lost 5 bases; unmatched junction nucleotides: 8. CDR3 sequence: CASSPTSGENNEQFF. The CDR3 nucleotides are TGTGCCAGTAGTCCTACTAGCGGAGAGAACAATGAGCAGTTCTTC.

V and J are TRBV30 and TRBJ2-7; D is unclear. The CDR3 loop spans 13 amino acids. Germline CDR1 and CDR2: GTSNPN and SVGIG (reference sequence). Trimming cost V 5 bases and J 2 bases, with 13 bases left between them. In DNA, the CDR3 is TGTGCCTGGTATCCTGACGGTACCTACGAGCAGTACTTC. It encodes CAWYPDGTYEQYF.

This CDR3 reads CASSPCRDREVNTEAFF. CDR3 DNA: TGCGCCAGCAGTCCATGCCGGGACAGGGAGGTGAACACTGAAGCTTTCTTT. This chain connects TRBV23-1 to TRBJ1-1; 9 bases align to TRBD1. TRBV23-1 is identified as an open reading frame with a role that is uncertain. With 4 bases clipped from V and 0 bases from J, the junction kept 9 bases outside the gene matches. The CDR3 consists of 17 residues.

The J gene is TRBJ1-5, the V gene TRBV29-1; TRBD1 matches 11 bases. V lost 6 bases to trimming and J lost 6 bases; unmatched junction nucleotides: 4. In germline, CDR1 is SQVTM, CDR2 ANQGSEA. CDR3 length equals 13 residues. DNA of the CDR3: TGCAGCGTGGAGGGGACAGGGGGTCAGCCCCAGCATTTT. Translated: CSVEGTGGQPQHF.

This chain joins TRBV7-9 and TRBJ2-5; D may be TRBD2 (6 bases). The end of the DNA aligns better with TRBJ2-7, so the J call may be wrong. The germline gives CDR1 SEHNR, CDR2 FQNEAQ (reference sequence). There are 16 residues in the CDR3. The chain's CDR3 is CASSLAEFTGEDEQYF. The CDR3 DNA reads TGTGCCAGCAGCTTAGCAGAATTCACGGGAGAGGACGAGCAGTACTTC.

This chain connects TRBV28 to TRBJ1-5; D is possibly TRBD1 (5 bases). V was clipped by 3 bases and J by 10 bases, with 13 bases between them. Germline V gene lookup returns CDR1 MDHEN and CDR2 SYDVKM. This CDR3 comprises 13 residues. The DNA for the CDR3 is TGTGCCAGCAGTTTTTGGGACGGTGTACCCCAGCATTTT. This sequence encodes CASSFWDGVPQHF.

This clone was detected only once. CDR3 DNA sequence: TGTGCCACCCATCAGGGAGGGGCCCACGAGCAGTACTTC. Amino acid sequence: CATHQGGAHEQYF. The chain is built from TRBV10-3 and TRBJ2-7; TRBD2 matches at 7 bases. The CDR3 has 13 residues. Germline assignment: CDR1 ENHRY and CDR2 SYGVKD. V was clipped by 10 bases and J by 5 bases; unmatched bases: 11.

V usage is TRBV4-1 and J usage is TRBJ2-2; a possible D gene is TRBD2 (6 bases). Germline V gene lookup returns CDR1 MGHRA and CDR2 YSYEKL. Trimming pared 7 bases from V and 1 base from J, leaving 13 bases between. CDR3 length equals 15 residues. The CDR3: CASKPGGVNTGELFF. The DNA of the CDR3 is TGCGCCAGCAAGCCGGGCGGGGTGAACACCGGGGAGCTGTTTTTT.

This CDR3 is CASSPKDRGWYEQYF. DNA of the CDR3: TGTGCCAGTAGCCCAAAGGACAGGGGGTGGTACGAGCAGTACTTC. The chain recombines TRBV19 with TRBJ2-7, with TRBD1 identical over 10 bases. CDR1 is LNHDA, CDR2 SQIVND, per germline (reference sequence). The CDR3 runs to 15 residues. V shed 6 bases and J 4 bases; nucleotides not matched to a gene: 9.

This chain connects TRBV28 to TRBJ1-4, with D uncertain. The germline V and J ends were trimmed by 7 bases and 5 bases, with 14 bases remaining between them. The CDR3 totals 14 residues. Germline CDR1 is MDHEN and CDR2 is SYDVKM. The CDR3 protein is CASTTRPSNEKLFF. For the CDR3, the DNA is TGTGCCAGCACCACGAGACCTTCCAATGAAAAACTGTTTTTT.

CDR3 residues: CASSPLNTEAFF. DNA of the CDR3: TGTGCCAGCAGTCCGTTAAACACTGAAGCTTTCTTT. The chain links TRBV6-6 to TRBJ1-1; no definite D call. The CDR3 covers 12 residues. Trimming cost V 5 bases and J 2 bases, with 6 bases left between them. Germline V gene sequence: CDR1 MNHNY, CDR2 SVGAGI (reference sequence).

The CDR3 is CASRSSLSHYEQYF. The CDR3 region has the DNA TGTGCCAGCAGAAGCTCGCTATCTCACTACGAGCAGTACTTC. The chain recombines TRBV5-4 with TRBJ2-7; D is ambiguous. This CDR3 has 14 amino acids. The V gene lost 5 bases and the J gene lost 3 bases, with 15 bases spanning the gap. Germline V CDR1 and CDR2: SGHNT, YYREEE (reference sequence).

This rearrangement joins TRBV6-1 to TRBJ2-5, with 8 nucleotides matching TRBD1. The trim removed 8 bases at V and 1 base at J, leaving 9 bases unmatched. This CDR3 region has 15 residues. Germline CDR1 is MNHNS and CDR2 is SASEGT. CDR3 amino acids: CASGKGQGPQETQYF. CDR3 bases: TGTGCCAGCGGTAAAGGACAGGGACCCCAAGAGACCCAGTACTTC.

This clone was found a few times. The chain has TRBV6-1 and TRBJ1-3, with D hard to call. V was cut by 2 bases and J by 0 bases, with 17 bases left in between. This CDR3 is built from 18 residues. Germline values: CDR1 MNHNS, CDR2 SASEGT. The CDR3 region has the DNA TGTGCCAGCAGTGAATGGCGTCTGTTCGCGGACTCTGGAAACACCATATATTTT. It is translated as CASSEWRLFADSGNTIYF.

The chain combines TRBV11-2 with TRBJ2-1, with TRBD1 matching 11 bases. This CDR3 has 18 amino acids. Germline V lookup: CDR1 SGHAT, CDR2 FQNNGV. With V trimmed by 1 base and J by 5 bases, 10 bases remained unmatched. The CDR3 reads CASSLGHGTGGTHNEQFF. Here the CDR3 DNA reads TGTGCCAGCAGCTTAGGGCATGGGACAGGGGGAACCCACAATGAGCAGTTCTTC.

The genes are TRBV5-1 and TRBJ2-1; 11 bases are a match to TRBD2. Trimming cost V 1 base and J 7 bases; bases outside gene matches: 16. The V gene's germline CDR1 is SGHRS and CDR2 YFSETQ. This CDR3 has 19 residues. The chain's CDR3 is CASSLWGSGRAKSWNEQFF. CDR3 nucleotides: TGCGCCAGCAGCTTGTGGGGTAGCGGGAGGGCCAAATCTTGGAATGAGCAGTTCTTC.

The V call is TRBV11-1, the J call TRBJ2-7; D is unresolved. Germline loops: CDR1 SGHAT, CDR2 FQDESV (reference sequence). There are 12 residues in the CDR3. V was trimmed by 3 bases and J by 3 bases, leaving 6 bases between them. The chain's CDR3 is CASSFPDYEQYF. CDR3 nucleotides: TGTGCCAGCAGCTTCCCAGACTACGAGCAGTACTTC.

The chain recombines TRBV19 with TRBJ1-1; TRBD1 matches 8 bases. The CDR3 spans 12 residues. Germline V gene data show CDR1 as LNHDA and CDR2 as SQIVND (reference sequence). This CDR3 is CGTGNVNTEAFF. DNA of the CDR3: TGTGGGACAGGGAACGTGAACACTGAAGCTTTCTTT.

The V and J genes are TRBV13 and TRBJ2-5, with 10 bases that match TRBD1. The V gene's germline CDR1 is PRHDT and CDR2 FYEKMQ (reference sequence). Unmatched junction bases numbered 6, after V lost 5 bases and J lost 3 bases. The CDR3 sequence is 15 residues long. The CDR3 is CASSTGTGVKETQYF. For the CDR3, the DNA is TGTGCCAGCAGCACCGGGACAGGGGTTAAAGAGACCCAGTACTTC.

The chain is built from TRBV28 and TRBJ2-5, with D possibly matching TRBD1 (5 bases). The closer fit of TRBJ2-7 to the DNA end suggests the J call may be wrong. The CDR3 is made up of 16 amino acids. Per the germline V gene, CDR1 is MDHEN and CDR2 is SYDVKM. CDR3 region: CASSFPGPLGIHEQYF. Here the CDR3 DNA reads TGTGCCAGCAGTTTCCCAGGGCCCCTAGGGATCCACGAGCAGTACTTC.

J is TRBJ1-3 and V is TRBV4-3, with D uncertain. V dropped 2 bases and J dropped 2 bases, with 4 bases sitting between them. Germline values: CDR1 LGHNA, CDR2 YSLEER. There are 13 residues in the CDR3. This CDR3 is CASSQITGNTIYF. CDR3 coding DNA: TGCGCCAGCAGCCAAATAACTGGAAACACCATATATTTT.

This clone was detected only once. V usage is TRBV4-1 and J usage is TRBJ2-1; D unresolved. This CDR3 comprises 14 residues. Trimming removed 1 base at V and 5 bases at J, with 9 bases between. Germline CDR1 reads MGHRA; CDR2 reads YSYEKL. CDR3 bases: TGCGCCAGCAGCCAAGGCCCATCCAACAATGAGCAGTTCTTC. This codes for CASSQGPSNNEQFF.

This sequence joins TRBV29-1 and TRBJ2-7, with TRBD1 matching 10 bases. With 6 bases clipped from V and 1 base from J, the junction kept 6 bases outside the gene matches. Germline values: CDR1 SQVTM, CDR2 ANQGSEA. The CDR3 covers 14 residues. For the CDR3, the DNA is TGCAGCGTGACGGACAGGGGGAAGTCCTACGAGCAGTACTTC. Its protein is CSVTDRGKSYEQYF.

A remark on this clone: Other DNA sequences of this sample code for an identical CDR3. The chain employs TRBV4-3 and TRBJ2-1; perhaps TRBD2 as D (5 bases). In germline, CDR1 is LGHNA, CDR2 YSLEER. V dropped 1 base and J dropped 0 bases, with 10 bases sitting between them. The CDR3 loop spans 16 amino acids. The chain's CDR3 is CASSQGAGSSYNEQFF. The DNA for the CDR3 is TGCGCCAGCAGCCAAGGGGCGGGTAGCTCCTACAATGAGCAGTTCTTC.

The chain links TRBV2 to TRBJ2-1; 11 nucleotides match TRBD2. After removal of 1 base from V and 10 bases from J, the junction contained 6 bases not matched to a gene. Germline V gene lookup returns CDR1 SNHLY and CDR2 FYNNEI. The CDR3 has 15 residues. This CDR3 is CASSEGSGRAREQFF. The DNA for the CDR3 is TGTGCCAGCAGTGAAGGTAGCGGGAGGGCCCGGGAGCAGTTCTTC. Looking up the rest from reference TRBV2 and TRBJ2-1 gives the full variable domain: EPEVTQTPSHQVTQMGQEVILRCVPISNHLYFYWYRQILGQKVEFLVSFYNNEISEKSEIFDDQFSVERPDGSNFTLKIRSTKLEDSAMYFCASSEGSGRAREQFFGPGTRLTVL.

The V and J genes are TRBV27 and TRBJ2-6; D unresolved. The CDR3 is 14 amino acids. Germline CDR1 and CDR2: MNHEY and SMNVEV (reference sequence). V gave up 5 bases and J gave up 0 bases, with 5 bases separating them. The DNA for the CDR3 is TGTGCCAGCAGTCCGATCTCTGGGGCCAACGTCCTGACTTTC. Its protein is CASSPISGANVLTF.